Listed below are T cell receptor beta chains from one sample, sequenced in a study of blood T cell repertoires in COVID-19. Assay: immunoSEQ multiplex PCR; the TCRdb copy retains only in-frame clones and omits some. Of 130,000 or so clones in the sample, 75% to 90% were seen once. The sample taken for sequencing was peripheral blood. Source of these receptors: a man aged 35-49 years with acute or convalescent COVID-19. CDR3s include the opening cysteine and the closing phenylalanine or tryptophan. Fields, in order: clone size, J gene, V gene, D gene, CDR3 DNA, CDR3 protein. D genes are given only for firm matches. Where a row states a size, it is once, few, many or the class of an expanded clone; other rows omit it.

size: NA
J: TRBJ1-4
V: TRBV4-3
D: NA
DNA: TGCGCCAGCAGCCAAGAAGTGTGGGGGGGGAATGAAAAACTGTTTTTT
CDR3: CASSQEVWGGNEKLFF

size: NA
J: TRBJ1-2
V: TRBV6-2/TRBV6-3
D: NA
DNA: TGTGCCAGCAGTTATGCGTCTAACTATGGCTACACCTTC
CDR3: CASSYASNYGYTF

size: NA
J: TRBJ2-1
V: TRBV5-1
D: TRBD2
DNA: TGCGCCAGCAGCTTGGCGGTAGCGGGAGCCGTTGAGCAGTTCTTC
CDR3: CASSLAVAGAVEQFF

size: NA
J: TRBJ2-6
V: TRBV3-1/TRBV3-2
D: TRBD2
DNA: TGTGCCAGCAGCCAGCTACGACTAGCGGGGATTTCTGGGGCCAACGTCCTGACTTTC
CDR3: CASSQLRLAGISGANVLTF

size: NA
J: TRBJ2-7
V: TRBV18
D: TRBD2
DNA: TGTGCCAGCTCACCACCCGGGACTAGGTCCTACGAGCAGTACTTC
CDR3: CASSPPGTRSYEQYF

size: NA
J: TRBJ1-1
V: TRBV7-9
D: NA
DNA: TGTGCCAGCAGCTCAGGGGTCACTGAAGCTTTCTTT
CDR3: CASSSGVTEAFF

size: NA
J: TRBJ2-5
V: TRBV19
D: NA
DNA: TGTGCCAGTAGGACAGGAAGAGAGACCCAGTACTTC
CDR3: CASRTGRETQYF

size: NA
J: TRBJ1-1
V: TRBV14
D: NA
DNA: TGTGCCAGCAGCCAACGTCTAGGGAGGGGGACTGAAGCTTTCTTT
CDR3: CASSQRLGRGTEAFF

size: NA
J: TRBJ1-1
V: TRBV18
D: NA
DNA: TGTGCCAGCTCACCCGGGAAAGGGGGGAACACTGAAGCTTTCTTT
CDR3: CASSPGKGGNTEAFF

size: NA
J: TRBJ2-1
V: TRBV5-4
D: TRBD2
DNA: TGTGCCAGCAGCCTCCCTGACCCGGGACTAACTAATGAGCAGTTCTTC
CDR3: CASSLPDPGLTNEQFF

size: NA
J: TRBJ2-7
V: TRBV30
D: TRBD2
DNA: TGTGCCTGGAGATTGGGACTAGCGGGAACCTACGAGCAGTACTTC
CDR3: CAWRLGLAGTYEQYF

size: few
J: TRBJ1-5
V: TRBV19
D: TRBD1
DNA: TGTGCCAGCCACAGGGGGCAGCGGAATCAGCCCCAGCATTTT
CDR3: CASHRGQRNQPQHF

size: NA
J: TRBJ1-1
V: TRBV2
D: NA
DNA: TGTGCCAGCAGTACGGCGGTCCTTTACGGGGCTGAAGCTTTCTTT
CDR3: CASSTAVLYGAEAFF

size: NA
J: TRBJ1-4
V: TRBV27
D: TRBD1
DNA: TGTGCCAGCACCACAAGGACAGGGACGTGGGAAAAACTGTTTTTT
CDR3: CASTTRTGTWEKLFF

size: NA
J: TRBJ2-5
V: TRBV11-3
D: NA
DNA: TGTGCCAGCAGCTTAAGAAGTGAGGAGACCCAGTACTTC
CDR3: CASSLRSEETQYF

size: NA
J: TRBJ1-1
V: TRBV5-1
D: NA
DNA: TGCGCCAGCAGCTTGGCAGGGATGAACACTGAAGCTTTCTTT
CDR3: CASSLAGMNTEAFF

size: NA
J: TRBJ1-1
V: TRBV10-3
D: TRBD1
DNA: TGTGCCATCAGTGACGCGGACAGGGGAGGAGACACTGAAGCTTTCTTT
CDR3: CAISDADRGGDTEAFF

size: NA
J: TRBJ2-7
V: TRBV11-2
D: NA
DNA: TGTGCCAGCAGCTTAGTTGGGGGGAGGAGGACCTACGAGCAGTACTTC
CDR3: CASSLVGGRRTYEQYF

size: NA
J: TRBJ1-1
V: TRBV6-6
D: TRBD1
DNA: TGTGCCAGCAGTGCCCGGGACAGGGTCCCCACTGAAGCTTTCTTT
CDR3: CASSARDRVPTEAFF

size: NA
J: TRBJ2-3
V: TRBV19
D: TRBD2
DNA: TGTGCCAGTAGTATCATCCCCAGCGGGGGCACAGATACGCAGTATTTT
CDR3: CASSIIPSGGTDTQYF

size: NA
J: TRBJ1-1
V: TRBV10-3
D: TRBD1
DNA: TGTGCCATCAGTGAACAGGGGGAGAACACTGAAGCTTTCTTT
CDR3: CAISEQGENTEAFF

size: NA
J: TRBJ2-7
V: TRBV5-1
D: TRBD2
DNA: TGCGCCAGCAGCGCCGGGACTAGCCCCACATACGAGCAGTACTTC
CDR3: CASSAGTSPTYEQYF

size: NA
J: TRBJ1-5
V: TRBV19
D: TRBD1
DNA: TGTGCCAGTAGTACCCCCGGGACAGGGAGGGATCAGCCCCAGCATTTT
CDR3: CASSTPGTGRDQPQHF

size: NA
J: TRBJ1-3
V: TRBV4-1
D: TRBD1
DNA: TGCGCCAGCAGCCAAGATGTTGACAGGGTTTATGAAAACACCATATATTTT
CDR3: CASSQDVDRVYENTIYF

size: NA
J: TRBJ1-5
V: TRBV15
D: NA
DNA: TGTGCCACCAGCAGAGGTCCCAGGGAGGATCAGCCCCAGCATTTT
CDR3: CATSRGPREDQPQHF

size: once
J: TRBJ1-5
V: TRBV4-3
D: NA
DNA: TGCGCCAGCAGCCAAGCCCCGCAGGGGAATCAGCCCCAGCATTTT
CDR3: CASSQAPQGNQPQHF

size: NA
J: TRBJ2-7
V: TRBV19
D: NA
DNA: TGTGCCAGTAGGAGTAGTGGGGGGAGCACCTACGAGCAGTACTTC
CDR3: CASRSSGGSTYEQYF

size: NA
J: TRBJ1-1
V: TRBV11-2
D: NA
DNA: TGTGCCAGCAGCCCGGTAGGACACCTGAACACTGAAGCTTTCTTT
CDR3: CASSPVGHLNTEAFF

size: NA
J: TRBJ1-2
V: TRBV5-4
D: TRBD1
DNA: TGTGCCAGCAGCCCAGGGACAGCAGTTAACTATGGCTACACCTTC
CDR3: CASSPGTAVNYGYTF

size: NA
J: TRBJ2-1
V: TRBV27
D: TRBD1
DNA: TGTGCCAGCAGTATCCGACAGGGGGCCTACAATGAGCAGTTCTTC
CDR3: CASSIRQGAYNEQFF

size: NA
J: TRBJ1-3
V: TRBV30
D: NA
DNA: TGTGCCTGGGCCCCGGCGGGGGGAAACACCATATATTTT
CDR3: CAWAPAGGNTIYF

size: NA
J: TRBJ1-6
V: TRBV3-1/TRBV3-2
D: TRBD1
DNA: TGTGCCAGCAGCCTGGGGCCAGACAGGGGGTTTAAGGCCCTCCACTTT
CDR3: CASSLGPDRGFKALHF

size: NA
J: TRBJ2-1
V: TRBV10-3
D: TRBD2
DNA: TGTGCCATCAGTGAGTCGACTCCCCCGACTAGCGGCACCTACAATGAGCAGTTCTTC
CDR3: CAISESTPPTSGTYNEQFF

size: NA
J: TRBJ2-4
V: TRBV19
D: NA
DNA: TGTGCCAGTAGTACGGACAGACGATTAGCCAAAAACATTCAGTACTTC
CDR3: CASSTDRRLAKNIQYF

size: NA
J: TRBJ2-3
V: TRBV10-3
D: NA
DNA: TGTGCCATCAGTGAGTCCCCAAGCCGCACAGATACGCAGTATTTT
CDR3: CAISESPSRTDTQYF

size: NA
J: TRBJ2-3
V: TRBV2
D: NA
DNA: TGTGCCAGCACTGGAAGAGTATCCCTAGGAGATACGCAGTATTTT
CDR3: CASTGRVSLGDTQYF

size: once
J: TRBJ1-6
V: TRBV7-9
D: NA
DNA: TGTGCCAGCAGCTTGCAGGTCTCTAATTCACCCCTCCACTTT
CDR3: CASSLQVSNSPLHF

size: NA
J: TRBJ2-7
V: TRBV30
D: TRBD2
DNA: TGTGCCTGGAGGCAGCGGGGCTACGAGCAGTACTTC
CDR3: CAWRQRGYEQYF

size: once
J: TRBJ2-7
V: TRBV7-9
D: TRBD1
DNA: TGTGCCAGCAGCTCCCGGGACAGGGAGGACGAGCAGTACTTC
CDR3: CASSSRDREDEQYF

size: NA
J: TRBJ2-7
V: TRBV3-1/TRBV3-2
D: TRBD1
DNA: TGTGCCAGCAGTTTCGGACAGGGTTACGAGCAGTACTTC
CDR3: CASSFGQGYEQYF

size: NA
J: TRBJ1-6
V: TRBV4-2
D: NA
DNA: TGTGCCAGCAGCCAAGGAAGAGGCGAGGATTCACCCCTCCACTTT
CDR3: CASSQGRGEDSPLHF

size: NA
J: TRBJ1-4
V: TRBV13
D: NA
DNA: TGTGCCAGCAGCTTAGGTCTGGGAGGGTTGGATGAAAAACTGTTTTTT
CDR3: CASSLGLGGLDEKLFF

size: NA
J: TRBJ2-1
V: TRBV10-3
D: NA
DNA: TGTGCCACGCGGGACCGAAGCTCCTACAATGAGCAGTTCTTC
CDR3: CATRDRSSYNEQFF

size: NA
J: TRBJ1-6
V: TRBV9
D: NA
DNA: TGTGCCAGCAGTTTTTCCAGGGGAAATTCACCCCTCCACTTT
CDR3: CASSFSRGNSPLHF

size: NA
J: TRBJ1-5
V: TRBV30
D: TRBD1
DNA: TGTGCCTGGGGGGAAGGGACAGGCGATCAGCCCCAGCATTTT
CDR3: CAWGEGTGDQPQHF

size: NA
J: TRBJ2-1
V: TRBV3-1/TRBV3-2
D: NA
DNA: TGTGCCAGCAGCCCTAACAGGGGAGGCAATGAGCAGTTCTTC
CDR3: CASSPNRGGNEQFF

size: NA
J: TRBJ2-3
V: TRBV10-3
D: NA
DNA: TGTGCCATCAGTGACAGGGCTCGGACAGATACGCAGTATTTT
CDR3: CAISDRARTDTQYF

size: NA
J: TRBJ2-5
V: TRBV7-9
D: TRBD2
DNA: TGTGCCAGCAGCTTAAAGACTAGCGGCTCGTCCTTACAAGAGACCCAGTACTTC
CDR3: CASSLKTSGSSLQETQYF

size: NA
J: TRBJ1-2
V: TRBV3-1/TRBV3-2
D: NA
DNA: TGTGCCAGCAGCCAAGCGCAGGGGCTCCATGGCTACACCTTC
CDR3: CASSQAQGLHGYTF

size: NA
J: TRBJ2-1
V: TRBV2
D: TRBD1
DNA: TGTGCCAGCAGTCAGACAGGGCCTCGCTACAATGAGCAGTTCTTC
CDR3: CASSQTGPRYNEQFF